The present entry profiles one T cell receptor beta chain with its context. Its antigen is unknown. Per-base quality was not reported, and no clone a single base away is much larger than it. The record originates from a study of T-cell memory formation after mild COVID-19 (dated by TCRdb to about 2021). As for the study more broadly: TCR sequence clusters from the two donors were largely donor specific. T-cell clones expanding and contracting after mild COVID-19 in a couple of donors were tracked by longitudinal TCRalpha and TCRbeta repertoire sequencing. Two young, previously healthy adult volunteers, one female and one male, were included in the cohort. Study-wide findings and limitations: Contracting CD4+ clones appeared mostly in the CM and EM memory subsets, whereas CD8+ clones were enriched in EMRA. Some responding clones were detected in pre-infection memory, suggesting pre-existing cross-reactive memory T cells joined the SARS-CoV-2 response. Only a couple of mild cases were covered in the study, and larger cohorts including severe cases with pre-infection samples were considered necessary. SARS-CoV-2 specificity was not confirmed for the second-wave clones peaking on day 37. Balanced CD4/CD8 phenotypes were observed for clones contracting from day 15 to 85, whereas a bias towards CD4+ was observed for a second wave of clones expanding from day 15 to 37.

Reads for this sample came from an Illumina NovaSeq 6000. cDNA libraries for TCRalpha and TCRbeta were prepared by 5'RACE using constant-segment primers, with sample barcodes and unique molecular identifiers added. Trizol reagent was used to extract RNA from every sample. Libraries were amplified in two PCR steps, with a second sample barcode and Illumina TruSeq adapters added in the second step. The libraries were sequenced on an Illumina NovaSeq using 2 x 150 bp paired-end reads. As for the original processing: The reads were demultiplexed and collapsed into UMI-guided consensus sequences using migec v1.2.7. Using mixcr v2.1.11, UMI consensuses were aligned to TRA and TRB V and J templates and then assembled into clonotypes. A clonotype was counted as expanded or contracted only when both edgeR and NoisET called the clonotype significant, with the noise models trained on biological replicates. edgeR calls used a false discovery rate-adjusted p below 0.01 and a log2 fold-change threshold of 1. As an exploratory analysis of dynamics, max-normalized trajectories of the 1000 most abundant clonotypes were examined by PCA with hierarchical clustering. The CD4 or CD8 phenotype of responding clones was assigned using the separately sequenced CD4+ and CD8+ repertoires. TCRdb reprocessing: public reads trimmed at Q25 with fastp, clones called with MiXCR, in-frame beta chains kept. When rows share a CDR3 protein, they turn into one entry using the most common DNA and genes. The V and J calls, along with clone size, are taken from TCRdb and not from the paper's own processing. This sample gives roughly 99,000 distinct CDR3 sequences in total; over 13% of them show up just once. Of the sample, 39% falls within the top ten clones.

Ficoll-Paque density gradient centrifugation was the method used to isolate PBMCs. The germline V gene encodes CDR1 LNHDA and CDR2 SQIVND (reference sequence). Including cysteine and phenylalanine, the CDR3 has 15 amino acids. Of all the DNA, just the CDR3 is kept, 45 bases in frame from base 1. V and J are truncated by 8 bases and 1 base respectively, leaving an intervening sequence of 16 bases. This chain is built from TRBV19 and TRBJ2-3; the D gene cannot be resolved reliably. The TCR comes from a man in his late teens or twenties who had mild COVID-19 (a few samples of this study predate the infection). The sample titles of this study are shuffled in the database, so cell type and time point are left out; the donor was told from shared clones. The sample consisted of PBMCs or a T cell subset sorted from them (not recorded which). The CDR3 region reads CASGVSSAGTDTQYF. The nucleotide sequence is given as TGTGCCAGTGGAGTAAGTTCGGCGGGCACAGATACGCAGTATTTT. Joined to the reference TRBV19 and TRBJ2-3 proteins, this CDR3 gives the full variable domain: DGGITQSPKYLFRKEGQNVTLSCEQNLNHDAMYWYRQDPGQGLRLIYYSQIVNDFQKGDIAEGYSVSREKKESFPLTVTSAQKNPTAFYLCASGVSSAGTDTQYFGPGTRLTVL.